The sequence of this TCR beta chain was determined in a study of PD-1 and CTLA-4 blockade in melanoma. Profiled with immunoSEQ multiplex PCR; TCRdb holds only in-frame clones, not every one. The table includes some 15,000 clones, 65% to 75% detected once. This clone was observed a single time. Germline-derived CDR1 and CDR2 are MNHEY and SMNVEV (reference sequence). The CDR3 is 14 amino acids. The V gene lost 6 bases and the J gene lost 4 bases, with 13 bases spanning the gap. The V gene is TRBV27, the J gene TRBJ1-5; D gene unclear. This receptor was obtained from a human donor with melanoma. The sequences come from CD8+ T cells from peripheral blood, collected before anti-PD-1 treatment. The DNA of the CDR3 is TGTGCCAGCAGCCGACAAGGGCCAAATCAGCCCCAGCATTTT. It yields the protein CASSRQGPNQPQHF.